The T cell receptor (beta chain) described here comes from a study of T cells in Graves' hyperthyroidism and ophthalmopathy. Details on this clonotype: Antigen: not known.

A Clinical Activity Score of at least 3, a NOSPECS grade of at least 4 and a duration under 3 months were recorded in the ophthalmopathy patients. Lactation, pregnancy, other autoimmune disease or uncontrolled infection led to exclusion of patients. Together with thyroid ultrasound, orbital computed tomography, serum thyroxine and TRAb, clinical symptoms were used for diagnoses. The study's findings and limits: Blood shared most expanded thyroid clonotypes above 0.001.

TCR beta CDR3 sequences were amplified from RNA transcripts. First-round RT-PCR of the TCR CDR3 relied on the HTBI primer set. TCRdb recomputed calls from the multiplex PCR reads with MiXCR, one row per CDR3 protein. Among 400,000 to 550,000 distinct CDR3 sequences listed, roughly a quarter were seen once. The germline V gene encodes CDR1 LGHNA and CDR2 YNFKEQ. The CDR3 runs 15 residues. Trimming cost V 0 bases and J 2 bases, with 8 bases left between them. The sample comprised blood. The sequence was collected from a woman younger than 45 with Graves' ophthalmopathy. The chain couples TRBV4-2 to TRBJ1-5; D gene unclear. The CDR3, as DNA: TGTGCCAGCAGCCAAGAAGCGCGGGGCAATCAGCCCCAGCATTTT. This codes for CASSQEARGNQPQHF.